Below are 24 T cell receptor beta chains sequenced from a single sample in a study of cytomegalovirus exposure and HLA in healthy donors (dated by TCRdb to 2016 to 2017). The library came from the immunoSEQ multiplex PCR assay. For the multiplex PCR, a mixture combining 60 forward primers for TCR Vbeta segments and 13 reverse primers for TCR Jbeta segments was used. This immuneACCESS table, as held by TCRdb, lists in-frame sequences with V and J called but not all clones. Of the missing ones, under half trace to an unresolved V gene in checked studies; the others have no known cause. This sample is represented by some 200,000 clones; under 70% of them were singletons. The ten largest clones add up to roughly 2.5% of the sample. The sequenced sample consisted of PBMCs. The source is a man aged 35 to 55 in good health and CMV-seropositive.

The rearrangement uses TRBV7-9 and TRBJ2-1, with 7 positions matching TRBD2. Germline trimming cut 0 bases from V and 12 bases from J; bases unmatched to any gene: 14. The CDR3 has 16 residues. Germline CDR1 reads SEHNR; CDR2 reads FQNEAQ (reference sequence). Written as DNA, the CDR3 is TGTGCCAGCAGCTTAGCCCGACCCGGGGGGAGTTTGGGGCAGTTCTTC. Translation: CASSLARPGGSLGQFF.

The J gene is TRBJ1-2, the V gene TRBV28; possible D gene TRBD1, 5 bases. The CDR3 sequence is 13 residues long. Germline V lookup: CDR1 MDHEN, CDR2 SYDVKM. Trimming pared 7 bases from V and 7 bases from J, leaving 16 bases between. The CDR3 here is CASINTGGLGYTF. The CDR3 region has the DNA TGTGCCAGCATCAATACCGGGGGACTTGGCTACACCTTC.

This clone was observed a single time. This chain joins TRBV7-3 and TRBJ2-3; 9 bases match TRBD2. J lost 5 bases, V lost 5 bases, and 8 bases had no gene match. The CDR3 loop spans 15 amino acids. CDR1 and CDR2 from the germline V gene are SGHTA and FQGTGA. CDR3 residues: CASSEGGGALDTQYF. CDR3 sequence (DNA): TGTGCCAGCAGCGAGGGCGGGGGGGCCTTAGATACGCAGTATTTT.

The chain has TRBV27 and TRBJ1-1; 8 bases agree with TRBD1. This CDR3 comprises 15 residues. V lost 5 bases, J lost 2 bases, and 7 bases stayed unmatched. Germline CDR1 is MNHEY and CDR2 is SMNVEV (reference sequence). The CDR3 spells CASSLTGGRNTEAFF. CDR3 DNA sequence: TGTGCCAGCAGTCTCACAGGGGGGCGAAACACTGAAGCTTTCTTT.

CDR3 protein: CASSPGTGRRGYTF. CDR3 DNA: TGTGCCAGCAGTCCCGGGACAGGGCGAAGAGGCTACACCTTC. The chain is built from TRBV6-5 and TRBJ1-2; TRBD1 agrees at 9 bases. CDR3 size: 14 residues. The germline gives CDR1 MNHEY, CDR2 SVGAGI. V shed 5 bases, J shed 8 bases, and the junction held 9 bases outside the gene matches.

The chain uses TRBV18 and TRBJ2-2; 9 bases line up with TRBD1. Per germline, CDR1 KGHSH and CDR2 LQKENI. The CDR3 is made up of 16 amino acids. V lost 2 bases, J lost 3 bases, and 4 bases stayed unmatched. CDR3 amino acids: CASSPSGQGYTGELFF. The CDR3 DNA reads as TGTGCCAGCTCACCATCCGGACAGGGGTACACCGGGGAGCTGTTTTTT.

V usage is TRBV7-8 and J usage is TRBJ2-5; 7 positions agree with TRBD2. The CDR3 runs 14 residues. Germline values: CDR1 SGHVS, CDR2 FQNEAQ. J gave up 3 bases and V 2 bases, and 3 bases lay outside the gene matches. This chain's CDR3 is CASSLSGAEETQYF. The CDR3 nucleotides are TGTGCCAGCAGCTTAAGCGGGGCAGAAGAGACCCAGTACTTC.

V usage is TRBV6-6 and J usage is TRBJ1-2; 12 bases agree with TRBD1. This CDR3 region has 16 residues. Trimming cost V 0 bases and J 6 bases; bases outside gene matches: 5. The germline CDR1 and CDR2 sequences are MNHNY and SVGAGI (reference sequence). The CDR3 DNA follows: TGTGCCAGCAGTTACTCCCGGGGACAGGGGGCTCATGGCTACACCTTC. Translated, it gives CASSYSRGQGAHGYTF.

This chain links TRBV6-1 with TRBJ1-2, with 7 bases that match TRBD1. The CDR3 has 13 amino acids. Germline V gene data show CDR1 as MNHNS and CDR2 as SASEGT. Trimming cost V 6 bases and J 3 bases; bases outside gene matches: 4. The CDR3, as DNA: TGTGCCAGCAGAGACAGGGATTACTATGGCTACACCTTC. Protein sequence: CASRDRDYYGYTF.

This sequence joins TRBV7-2 and TRBJ2-6; 15 positions agree with TRBD2. With 5 bases clipped from V and 0 bases from J, the junction kept 5 bases outside the gene matches. Germline CDR1 SGHTA, CDR2 FQGNSA. The CDR3 spans 19 residues. CDR3 sequence reads: CASSPGLAGGHSGANVLTF. As DNA, the CDR3 is TGTGCCAGCAGCCCAGGACTAGCGGGGGGGCACTCTGGGGCCAACGTCCTGACTTTC.

This chain connects TRBV11-2 to TRBJ1-1; D perhaps matches TRBD1 (5 bases). This CDR3 is built from 13 residues. V was cut by 1 base and J by 8 bases, with 11 bases left in between. Germline values: CDR1 SGHAT, CDR2 FQNNGV. The CDR3 DNA sequence: TGTGCCAGCAGCTTAGTGCTGGGGGGGGAAGCTTTCTTT. The encoded protein is CASSLVLGGEAFF.

This clone appeared a few times. The chain recombines TRBV11-2 with TRBJ2-1, with TRBD2 identical over 13 bases. CDR3 length equals 15 residues. CDR1 and CDR2 from the germline V gene are SGHAT and FQNNGV. J was trimmed by 7 bases and V by 6 bases; bases with no gene match: 6. CDR3 bases: TGTGCCAGCAGACCCCGACTAGCGGGGGGTAATGAGCAGTTCTTC. It encodes CASRPRLAGGNEQFF.

The chain has TRBV4-1 and TRBJ2-3, with 8 bases aligning to TRBD2. Germline CDR1 is MGHRA and CDR2 is YSYEKL. The CDR3 runs to 16 residues. J gave up 1 base and V 3 bases, and 6 bases lay outside the gene matches. CDR3 nucleotides: TGCGCCAGCAGCCAGCTACTAGCGGCGGGCACAGATACGCAGTATTTT. Its translation: CASSQLLAAGTDTQYF.

The genes are TRBV4-3 and TRBJ1-1; D is unclear. Germline CDR1 reads LGHNA; CDR2 reads YSLEER. The CDR3 is 15 amino acids. V lost 3 bases, J lost 2 bases, and 13 bases lay in between. The chain's CDR3 is CASSQGEARNTEAFF. In DNA form, the CDR3 reads TGCGCCAGCAGCCAGGGCGAAGCAAGAAACACTGAAGCTTTCTTT.

The chain carries TRBV6-5 and TRBJ1-5; TRBD1 matches 7 bases. This CDR3 spans 14 amino acids. The ends lost 5 bases at V and 8 bases at J; junction bases unmatched: 9. CDR1 is MNHEY, CDR2 SVGAGI, per germline. The CDR3 DNA is TGTGCCAGCAGTGCCGGACAGGTGATTAAGCCCCAGCATTTT. It is translated as CASSAGQVIKPQHF.

The chain joins TRBV6-6 to TRBJ1-1; maybe TRBD1 (6 bases). The CDR3 consists of 13 residues. Germline V gene data show CDR1 as MNHNY and CDR2 as SVGAGI (reference sequence). The V end was cut by 6 bases, the J end by 4 bases, with 12 bases between. The CDR3 spells CASRNTGSTEAFF. In nucleotides, the CDR3 is TGTGCCAGCAGGAACACAGGGTCCACTGAAGCTTTCTTT.

This sequence joins TRBV14 and TRBJ2-4, with D maybe TRBD1 (6 bases). There are 15 residues in the CDR3. The germline V gene encodes CDR1 SGHDN and CDR2 FVKESK. Trimming removed 4 bases from V and 8 bases from J, with 18 bases in between. The CDR3 loop is CASSLARGSRDIQYF. The CDR3 coding sequence is TGTGCCAGCAGCCTTGCGAGGGGGAGTAGGGACATTCAGTACTTC.

The chain carries TRBV10-3 and TRBJ2-2; TRBD1 agrees at 7 bases. V lost 8 bases and J lost 3; bases outside the gene matches: 6. CDR1 is ENHRY and CDR2 is SYGVKD in the germline V gene. The CDR3 contains 14 residues. The CDR3 protein is CAIRGQVDTGELFF. For the CDR3, the DNA is TGTGCCATCCGCGGACAGGTGGACACCGGGGAGCTGTTTTTT.

This clone was seen only once. J is TRBJ2-2 and V is TRBV6-4, with TRBD2 matching 7 bases. This CDR3 has 15 residues. Per the germline V gene, CDR1 is MRHNA and CDR2 is SNTAGT. The V and J ends lost 5 bases and 5 bases, in that order; junction bases with no gene match: 8. The CDR3 DNA follows: TGTGCCAGCAGTCGGGACTACCTCCAAACCGGGGAGCTGTTTTTT. It translates to CASSRDYLQTGELFF.

The sample holds a few counts of this clone. The chain uses TRBV5-6 and TRBJ1-1; no definite D call. Germline V CDR1 and CDR2: SGHDT, YYEEEE. The V and J ends lost 6 bases and 0 bases respectively, with 12 bases between them. The CDR3 is made up of 14 amino acids. The CDR3 DNA is TGTGCCAGCATCAAAAAACATCTGAACACTGAAGCTTTCTTT. Protein: CASIKKHLNTEAFF.

The chain carries TRBV5-8 and TRBJ1-5, with D tentatively TRBD1 (6 bases). The V and J ends lost 4 bases and 0 bases respectively, with 11 bases between them. Germline assignment: CDR1 SGHTS and CDR2 YDEGEE. The CDR3 runs to 15 residues. The CDR3 spells CASSVQGYSNQPQHF. Written as DNA, the CDR3 is TGTGCCAGCAGCGTACAGGGTTATAGCAATCAGCCCCAGCATTTT. Complete variable domain (other parts from reference TRBV5-8 and TRBJ1-5): EAGVTQSPTHLIKTRGQQATLRCSPISGHTSVYWYQQALGLGLQFLLWYDEGEERNRGNFPPRFSGRQFPNYSSELNVNALELEDSALYLCASSVQGYSNQPQHFGDGTRLSIL.

This clone was observed once. This sequence joins TRBV11-2 and TRBJ2-7, with D maybe TRBD1 (6 bases). The CDR3 totals 14 residues. Germline values: CDR1 SGHAT, CDR2 FQNNGV. V was shortened by 5 bases and J by 4 bases, with 15 bases between the two germline ends. CDR3 in amino acids: CASSLNRATYEQYF. The CDR3 coding sequence is TGTGCCAGCAGCCTAAACAGGGCAACTTACGAGCAGTACTTC. The complete variable domain, with remaining parts taken from reference TRBV11-2 and TRBJ2-7, reads EAGVAQSPRYKIIEKRQSVAFWCNPISGHATLYWYQQILGQGPKLLIQFQNNGVVDDSQLPKDRFSAERLKGVDSTLKIQPAKLEDSAVYLCASSLNRATYEQYFGPGTRLTVT.

The chain couples TRBV11-2 to TRBJ1-6, with TRBD1 identical over 9 bases. The CDR3 runs to 15 residues. Trimming removed 5 bases from V and 5 bases from J; junction bases left unmatched: 4. Germline assignment: CDR1 SGHAT and CDR2 FQNNGV. The CDR3 protein is CASSLRTGDNSPLHF. The CDR3 coding sequence is TGTGCCAGCAGCCTCCGGACAGGGGATAATTCACCCCTCCACTTT.

The chain has TRBV19 and TRBJ2-5, with TRBD1 matching over 8 bases. V was clipped by 6 bases and J by 3 bases; unmatched bases: 3. The CDR3 runs to 13 residues. Germline loops: CDR1 LNHDA, CDR2 SQIVND (reference sequence). The CDR3 spells CASSKDREETQYF. CDR3 DNA sequence: TGTGCCAGTAGCAAGGACAGGGAAGAGACCCAGTACTTC.